Below, 2 T cell receptor beta chains from the same sample are listed, as sequenced in a study of immune heterogeneity within non-small cell lung tumors. Amplification of the TCR beta CDR3 was achieved through multiplex PCR with 32 V and 13 J primers. From the multiplex PCR reads, TCRdb called clonotypes with MiXCR, one entry per CDR3 protein. Of 2,700 or so distinct CDR3 sequences listed, about 20% are singletons. Samples each supplied around 580 ng of bulk tumor genomic DNA as template. Collection of several biopsies per primary tumor, spaced far apart, took place during surgery. Those enrolled were patients newly diagnosed with untreated non-small cell lung cancer and undergoing curative surgery. Sample: lung tumor tissue. All receptors derive from a woman between 50 and 59 years old with non-small cell lung cancer.

This clonotype was counted only a few times. Since a much larger clone is just one base distant, this may be a read error. The CDR3 does not close with the conserved phenylalanine or tryptophan, likely indicating a read error. This chain connects TRBV6-2 or TRBV6-3 to TRBJ2-1, with 13 bases identical to TRBD2. Germline CDR1 is MNHEY and CDR2 is SVGEGT. The length of the CDR3 is 15 residues. The trim removed 5 bases at V and 10 bases at J, leaving 8 bases unmatched. The CDR3 nucleotides are TGTGCCAGCAGTCAAACTAGCGGGAGGGACGGGGAGCAGTTCCTC. Its translation is CASSQTSGRDGEQFL.

By sample fraction, this clonotype is medium-sized. This chain joins TRBV6-1 and TRBJ1-2; D ambiguous. Trimming removed 6 bases from V and 4 bases from J, with 9 bases in between. The CDR3 extends over 12 amino acids. In germline, CDR1 is MNHNS, CDR2 SASEGT. In DNA, the CDR3 is TGTGCCAGCAGCCCCCCAAGCTATGGCTACACCTTC. It encodes CASSPPSYGYTF.